This T cell receptor (beta chain) stems from a study of T cell responses to AZD1222 COVID-19 vaccine. Germline V gene lookup returns CDR1 SGHDT and CDR2 YYEEEE. Trimming took off 0 bases at V and 5 bases at J, with 5 bases between the two ends. The CDR3 contains 12 residues. Profiled with immunoSEQ multiplex PCR; TCRdb holds only in-frame clones, not every one. This sample has around 50,000 clones, with about 91% found just once. Concerning this clone: Its matching antigen is unknown.

Study-level results: Seropositive status at baseline applied to only six AZD1222 recipients. Per reports, nearly half of all spike-specific TCRs target regions that are unmutated in variants. White British people made up most donors, females outnumbered males, and clonal diversity was possibly underestimated. Two AZD1222 doses significantly raised spike-specific TCR breadth and depth over controls.

The chain combines TRBV5-6 with TRBJ1-2; D not resolved. The specimen was peripheral blood, collected 28 days after the second AZD1222 dose. The sequence came from an adult who received the AZD1222 COVID-19 vaccine. The CDR3 sequence is CASSLVRYGYTF. CDR3 sequence (DNA): TGTGCCAGCAGCTTGGTTCGTTATGGCTACACCTTC.